Following are 30 T cell receptor beta chains from one sample sequenced in a study of cytomegalovirus exposure and HLA in healthy donors. The primer mix had 60 Vbeta and 13 Jbeta primers. TCRdb's copy holds only in-frame clones and misses some; the assay was immunoSEQ multiplex PCR. The sample lists around 67,000 clones, 70% to 80% seen once, with roughly 8% in the top ten. The sequenced sample consisted of PBMCs. All receptors come from a young man in good health and CMV-seropositive.

The chain employs TRBV30 and TRBJ1-1; D remains ambiguous. CDR1 and CDR2 from the germline V gene are GTSNPN and SVGIG (reference sequence). V dropped 4 bases and J dropped 1 base, with 10 bases sitting between them. This CDR3 is built from 13 residues. CDR3 DNA: TGTGCCTGGATAACGGGAGCGAACACTGAAGCTTTCTTT. It encodes CAWITGANTEAFF.

This clone was found a few times. The chain is built from TRBV6-5 and TRBJ2-5; D perhaps matches TRBD1 (5 bases). The CDR3 has 14 amino acids. Trimming removed 2 bases at V and 4 bases at J, with 11 bases between. Germline V gene lookup returns CDR1 MNHEY and CDR2 SVGAGI. This CDR3 reads CASSYDQGRETQYF. CDR3 DNA sequence: TGTGCCAGCAGTTACGACCAGGGAAGAGAGACCCAGTACTTC.

This clone has just a few counts. This rearrangement joins TRBV9 to TRBJ2-7; 8 positions agree with TRBD2. Losses at the gene ends were 3 bases for V and 2 bases for J; bases not matched to a gene: 4. Per the germline V gene, CDR1 is SGDLS and CDR2 is YYNGEE. The CDR3 is 14 amino acids. CDR3 amino acids: CASSASGSPYEQYF. Here the CDR3 DNA reads TGTGCCAGCAGCGCTAGCGGGTCACCCTACGAGCAGTACTTC.

This sequence joins TRBV9 and TRBJ2-1; 9 bases agree with TRBD1. Germline assignment: CDR1 SGDLS and CDR2 YYNGEE. This CDR3 has 12 residues. J gave up 12 bases and V 4 bases, and 5 bases lay outside the gene matches. CDR3 coding DNA: TGTGCCAGCAGCCCTCGACAGGGGGGGCAGTTCTTC. Translation: CASSPRQGGQFF.

This rearrangement joins TRBV2 to TRBJ2-5, with TRBD1 as a possible D gene (6 bases). From germline, CDR1 is SNHLY and CDR2 FYNNEI. V lost 6 bases, J lost 5 bases, and 13 bases lay in between. This CDR3 region has 13 residues. The CDR3 spells CASRTGTQETQYF. CDR3 nucleotides: TGTGCCAGCAGAACCGGGACACAGGAGACCCAGTACTTC.

The V gene is TRBV5-1, the J gene TRBJ2-1, with TRBD1 as a possible D gene (5 bases). V was trimmed by 4 bases and J by 5 bases, leaving 10 bases between them. The germline V gene encodes CDR1 SGHRS and CDR2 YFSETQ. CDR3 length: 13 residues. The CDR3 region is CASSPEGDNEQFF. DNA of the CDR3: TGCGCCAGCAGCCCGGAAGGGGACAATGAGCAGTTCTTC. Full variable domain (rest looked up from reference TRBV5-1 and TRBJ2-1): KAGVTQTPRYLIKTRGQQVTLSCSPISGHRSVSWYQQTPGQGLQFLFEYFSETQRNKGNFPGRFSGRQFSNSRSEMNVSTLELGDSALYLCASSPEGDNEQFFGPGTRLTVL.

This clone occurred a few times. The chain carries TRBV6-5 and TRBJ1-1; tentative D call: TRBD1 (5 bases). V dropped 6 bases and J dropped 3 bases, with 17 bases sitting between them. The CDR3 is 15 amino acids. Germline values: CDR1 MNHEY, CDR2 SVGAGI. The CDR3 protein is CASSPGLPVYTEAFF. For the CDR3, the DNA is TGTGCCAGCAGCCCGGGACTTCCCGTTTACACTGAAGCTTTCTTT.

This clone was picked up one time. This chain joins TRBV29-1 and TRBJ2-3, with TRBD2 identical over 8 bases. Germline CDR1 and CDR2: SQVTM and ANQGSEA. The junction had 17 bases not matched to a gene; V was cut back by 6 bases and J by 6 bases. This CDR3 contains 16 residues. For the CDR3, the DNA is TGCAGCGTCAATGGGCCCACAAGCGGGGGTGGGGATACGCAGTATTTT. Amino acids: CSVNGPTSGGGDTQYF.

The V and J genes are TRBV12-2 and TRBJ1-5; TRBD1 is taken as the D call from the table, unchecked against the DNA. TRBV12-2 is designated a pseudogene. CDR3 length equals 14 residues. CDR3 DNA sequence: TGTGCAAGTCGCTTAGGACACCTTGATCAGCCCCAGCATTTT. Translation gives CASRLGHLDQPQHF.

The sample holds one count of this clone. V and J are TRBV7-8 and TRBJ1-2; 9 nucleotides match TRBD1. Germline V gives CDR1 SGHVS, CDR2 FQNEAQ. J was trimmed by 3 bases and V by 8 bases; bases with no gene match: 10. This CDR3 has 15 amino acids. CDR3 bases: TGTGCCAGCTCAACCGGACAGGGGACCGACTATGGCTACACCTTC. It yields the protein CASSTGQGTDYGYTF.

The gene calls are TRBV29-1 and TRBJ2-5, with a possible D match to TRBD1 (7 bases). CDR1 is SQVTM and CDR2 is ANQGSEA in the germline V gene. The CDR3 loop spans 12 amino acids. Between the trimmed V and J ends, which lost 3 bases and 5 bases, there was a span of 10 bases. CDR3 loop: CSVEAGGETQYF. In DNA form, the CDR3 reads TGCAGCGTTGAGGCAGGGGGGGAGACCCAGTACTTC.

The genes are TRBV7-6 and TRBJ2-1; 9 nucleotides match TRBD2. The CDR3 has 14 residues. The germline V gene has CDR1 SGHVS and CDR2 FNYEAQ. With V trimmed by 2 bases and J by 6 bases, 2 bases remained unmatched. This CDR3 reads CASSLLAGSNEQFF. The CDR3, as DNA: TGTGCCAGCAGCTTACTAGCGGGGTCCAATGAGCAGTTCTTC. The full variable domain, its missing parts supplied by reference TRBV7-6 and TRBJ2-1, is GAGVSQSPRYKVTKRGQDVALRCDPISGHVSLYWYRQALGQGPEFLTYFNYEAQQDKSGLPNDRFSAERPEGSISTLTIQRTEQRDSAMYRCASSLLAGSNEQFFGPGTRLTVL.

V usage is TRBV15 and J usage is TRBJ2-1; D possibly corresponds to TRBD2 (6 bases). CDR1 and CDR2 from the germline V gene are LNHNV and YYDKDF (reference sequence). V was cut by 5 bases and J by 8 bases, with 7 bases left in between. CDR3 length: 11 residues. The DNA for the CDR3 is TGTGCCACCAGCCCTAGCGATGAGCAGTTCTTC. Translating it yields CATSPSDEQFF.

V is TRBV30 and J is TRBJ1-6, with D perhaps matching TRBD1 (6 bases). CDR3 length: 13 amino acids. V lost 2 bases, J lost 7 bases, and 9 bases lay in between. Looked up from germline, CDR1 is GTSNPN and CDR2 is SVGIG (reference sequence). The CDR3 loop is CAWSTGQNSPLHF. CDR3 bases: TGTGCCTGGAGTACCGGACAGAATTCACCCCTCCACTTT. The full variable domain, completed using reference TRBV30 and TRBJ1-6, is SQTIHQWPATLVQPVGSPLSLECTVEGTSNPNLYWYRQAAGRGLQLLFYSVGIGQISSEVPQNLSASRPQDRQFILSSKKLLLSDSGFYLCAWSTGQNSPLHFGNGTRLTVT.

This chain joins TRBV5-4 and TRBJ2-7; TRBD1 agrees at 8 bases. This CDR3 is 17 amino acids long. Germline CDR1 and CDR2: SGHNT and YYREEE (reference sequence). Trimming cost V 5 bases and J 1 base; bases outside gene matches: 14. This chain's CDR3 is CASRPGQGSVSSYEQYF. CDR3 DNA: TGTGCCAGCAGACCTGGACAGGGATCAGTATCATCCTACGAGCAGTACTTC.

This clone came up a few times. The rearrangement uses TRBV29-1 and TRBJ2-7; D possibly corresponds to TRBD2 (5 bases). V was clipped by 7 bases and J by 0 bases, with 16 bases between them. CDR1 is SQVTM and CDR2 is ANQGSEA in the germline V gene. There are 14 residues in the CDR3. CDR3 in DNA: TGCAGCGCTGAGGACGGAGGTACCTCCTACGAGCAGTACTTC. It encodes CSAEDGGTSYEQYF.

In this sample, this clone turned up a few times. The chain is built from TRBV2 and TRBJ1-2; 7 bases are shared with TRBD1. The germline CDR1 and CDR2 sequences are SNHLY and FYNNEI. The length of the CDR3 is 13 residues. The V segment lost 5 bases and the J segment 6 bases; nucleotides outside the gene matches: 6. The CDR3 spells CASSFRQGDGYTF. The CDR3 DNA reads TGTGCCAGCAGTTTCCGACAGGGAGATGGCTACACCTTC.

J is TRBJ2-3 and V is TRBV5-6, with D possibly being TRBD2 (5 bases). The germline V gene has CDR1 SGHDT and CDR2 YYEEEE. CDR3 length equals 13 residues. Trimming pared 3 bases from V and 0 bases from J, leaving 5 bases between. CDR3 in DNA: TGTGCCAGCAGCTGGACTAGCACAGATACGCAGTATTTT. It encodes CASSWTSTDTQYF.

Of note for this clone: This sample includes further DNA sequences coding for the same CDR3. This chain uses TRBV10-3 with TRBJ2-5, with D maybe TRBD1 (6 bases). CDR1 is ENHRY, CDR2 SYGVKD, per germline. The CDR3 is 13 residues long. V was clipped by 5 bases and J by 1 base, with 8 bases between them. CDR3 loop: CAISLTGQETQYF. The CDR3 DNA reads as TGTGCCATCAGTCTGACAGGCCAAGAGACCCAGTACTTC.

This clone was observed once. This chain connects TRBV19 to TRBJ1-1; D is undetermined. The CDR3 contains 13 residues. CDR1 is LNHDA and CDR2 is SQIVND in the germline V gene (reference sequence). V was cut by 6 bases and J by 0 bases, with 8 bases left in between. The CDR3 spells CASRNSLNTEAFF. CDR3 in DNA: TGTGCCAGTAGGAACAGTTTGAACACTGAAGCTTTCTTT.

V usage is TRBV30 and J usage is TRBJ1-5; 10 bases are a match to TRBD1. Per germline, CDR1 GTSNPN and CDR2 SVGIG (reference sequence). V shed 1 base, J shed 10 bases, and the junction held 7 bases outside the gene matches. The CDR3 spans 14 residues. Here the CDR3 reads CAWSDGTGEIPQHF. Here the CDR3 DNA reads TGTGCCTGGAGTGACGGGACAGGGGAGATACCCCAGCATTTT. The full variable domain, in which reference TRBV30 and TRBJ1-5 provide the parts outside the CDR3, is SQTIHQWPATLVQPVGSPLSLECTVEGTSNPNLYWYRQAAGRGLQLLFYSVGIGQISSEVPQNLSASRPQDRQFILSSKKLLLSDSGFYLCAWSDGTGEIPQHFGDGTRLSIL.

The J gene is TRBJ2-6, the V gene TRBV11-2, with D hard to call. The CDR3 length is 14 residues. Germline loops: CDR1 SGHAT, CDR2 FQNNGV. V was shortened by 6 bases and J by 0 bases, with 6 bases between the two germline ends. CDR3 protein: CASSSSSGANVLTF. The CDR3 nucleotides are TGTGCCAGCAGTTCATCCTCTGGGGCCAACGTCCTGACTTTC.

The chain combines TRBV25-1 with TRBJ1-2; TRBD1 aligns across 7 bases. CDR3 length: 13 residues. Germline-derived CDR1 and CDR2 are MGHDK and SYGVNS. V trimming: 5 bases; J trimming: 8 bases; junction bases outside the gene matches: 8. Written as DNA, the CDR3 is TGTGCCAGCAGTTTAGACAGGGTGGGAGGCTACACCTTC. This encodes CASSLDRVGGYTF.

The chain combines TRBV6-5 with TRBJ2-1; 12 nucleotides align to TRBD2. Germline V gene sequence: CDR1 MNHEY, CDR2 SVGAGI. Trimming took 6 bases from V and 7 from J; bases not matched to a gene: 4. The CDR3 runs 14 residues. CDR3 nucleotides: TGTGCCAGCAGGCTAGCGGGAGGGCCTAATGAGCAGTTCTTC. It translates to CASRLAGGPNEQFF.

This sequence joins TRBV11-1 and TRBJ1-1; D not certain. In germline, CDR1 is SGHAT, CDR2 FQDESV (reference sequence). CDR3 length: 13 residues. Trimming took 4 bases from V and 4 from J, leaving 10 bases between them. The CDR3 protein is CASSSTRLTEAFF. DNA for the CDR3: TGTGCCAGCAGCTCGACCCGACTCACTGAAGCTTTCTTT.

The chain couples TRBV7-8 to TRBJ2-7; unclear D gene. The CDR3 contains 13 residues. Trimming took 3 bases from V and 4 from J, leaving 10 bases between them. Germline assignment: CDR1 SGHVS and CDR2 FQNEAQ. CDR3 region: CASSLGISYEQYF. CDR3 in DNA: TGTGCCAGCAGCTTGGGCATTTCTTACGAGCAGTACTTC.

This clone has more than one count but fewer than ten. The chain links TRBV6-1 to TRBJ1-5; D is unclear. Germline CDR1 and CDR2: MNHNS and SASEGT. The CDR3 sequence is 15 residues long. Trimming left V 3 bases short and J 1 base short, with 10 bases between. CDR3 in DNA: TGTGCCAGCAGTGACGTGGGCCTGAGCAATCAGCCCCAGCATTTT. It encodes CASSDVGLSNQPQHF.

The chain recombines TRBV27 with TRBJ1-1; 8 positions match TRBD1. CDR3 length: 13 amino acids. J was trimmed by 6 bases and V by 5 bases; bases with no gene match: 5. Germline assignment: CDR1 MNHEY and CDR2 SMNVEV (reference sequence). CDR3 DNA sequence: TGTGCCAGCAGTACCGGACAGGGAGCTGAAGCTTTCTTT. It codes for CASSTGQGAEAFF.

The chain carries TRBV7-6 and TRBJ1-1; possibly TRBD1 for D (6 bases). Germline V gives CDR1 SGHVS, CDR2 FNYEAQ. V lost 8 bases and J lost 5, with 15 bases in between. This CDR3 comprises 13 residues. The CDR3 protein is CASGTGHLTEAFF. As DNA, the CDR3 is TGTGCCAGCGGCACAGGGCATTTGACTGAAGCTTTCTTT.

The chain joins TRBV10-3 to TRBJ1-4; 9 positions agree with TRBD1. J was trimmed by 8 bases and V by 6 bases; bases with no gene match: 7. This CDR3 region has 14 residues. In germline, CDR1 is ENHRY, CDR2 SYGVKD. The DNA of the CDR3 is TGTGCCATCAGCCCCGGGACAGGGTACGAAAAACTGTTTTTT. Encoded protein: CAISPGTGYEKLFF.